Below, 8 T cell receptor beta chains from the same sample are listed, as sequenced in a study of OX40 agonist ivuxolimab in advanced cancers. The protocol was immunoSEQ multiplex PCR, while the TCRdb copy is restricted to in-frame clones and leaves out a portion. There are tens of thousands of clones in the sample; about four fifths occur only once, and about 27% lies in the top ten. Sample: CD4+ or CD8+ T cells sorted from blood, taken in a trial of the OX40 agonist ivuxolimab. The receptors derive from an adult with an advanced solid tumor such as melanoma, head and neck, liver or kidney cancer.

V gene TRBV9 combines with J gene TRBJ2-1; 8 nucleotides align to TRBD2. The CDR3 has 15 residues. Germline V gene lookup returns CDR1 SGDLS and CDR2 YYNGEE. V trimming: 0 bases; J trimming: 4 bases; junction bases outside the gene matches: 3. CDR3 region: CASSVDGGGYNEQFF. The CDR3 DNA is TGTGCCAGCAGCGTAGATGGCGGGGGGTACAATGAGCAGTTCTTC. The full variable domain, rest sourced from reference TRBV9 and TRBJ2-1, is DSGVTQTPKHLITATGQRVTLRCSPRSGDLSVYWYQQSLDQGLQFLIQYYNGEERAKGNILERFSAQQFPDLHSELNLSSLELGDSALYFCASSVDGGGYNEQFFGPGTRLTVL.

V usage is TRBV7-9 and J usage is TRBJ1-6; the match to TRBD1 covers 8 bases. The CDR3 loop spans 15 amino acids. From germline, CDR1 is SEHNR and CDR2 FQNEAQ (reference sequence). V dropped 1 base and J dropped 7; count of bases not matched to a gene: 3. The CDR3 here is CASSLDQGANSPLHF. The CDR3 DNA sequence: TGTGCCAGCAGCTTAGATCAGGGGGCCAATTCACCCCTCCACTTT. Combining the CDR3 with reference TRBV7-9 and TRBJ1-6 gives the whole variable domain DTGVSQNPRHKITKRGQNVTFRCDPISEHNRLYWYRQTLGQGPEFLTYFQNEAQLEKSRLLSDRFSAERPKGSFSTLEIQRTEQGDSAMYLCASSLDQGANSPLHFGNGTRLTVT.

This clone has just one count. The CDR3 DNA reads as TGTGCCAGCTCACCACCGGGCCTAGGGAGTTCTGACGGCTACACCTTC. Translating gives CASSPPGLGSSDGYTF. The chain joins TRBV18 to TRBJ1-2; D unresolved. V lost 0 bases and J 8 bases, leaving 19 bases between the germline ends. The germline V gene has CDR1 KGHSH and CDR2 LQKENI. This CDR3 region has 16 residues.

The rearrangement links TRBV5-4 to TRBJ1-6; D may be TRBD1 (6 bases). V shed 1 base and J shed 7 bases, with 12 bases lying between them. This CDR3 contains 15 residues. Germline V gives CDR1 SGHNT, CDR2 YYREEE (reference sequence). The CDR3 region has the DNA TGTGCCAGCAGCTTGACAGGGTTTAACAATTCACCCCTCCACTTT. This gives the protein CASSLTGFNNSPLHF.

This chain joins TRBV15 and TRBJ1-6; D uncertain. Trimming left V 0 bases short and J 7 bases short, with 4 bases between. The CDR3 has 13 residues. In germline, CDR1 is LNHNV, CDR2 YYDKDF (reference sequence). CDR3 sequence: CATSRDMNSPLHF. CDR3 DNA: TGTGCCACCAGCAGAGATATGAATTCACCCCTCCACTTT.

The rearrangement uses TRBV6-1 and TRBJ2-3; 9 bases are a match to TRBD1. The CDR3 loop spans 15 amino acids. Germline V gene sequence: CDR1 MNHNS, CDR2 SASEGT. The trim removed 5 bases at V and 5 bases at J, leaving 8 bases unmatched. CDR3 residues: CASSQTGGTGDTQYF. Here the CDR3 DNA reads TGTGCCAGCAGTCAGACAGGGGGGACTGGAGATACGCAGTATTTT.

The chain carries TRBV2 and TRBJ2-4; 11 bases map to TRBD2. V shed 1 base and J 9 bases; nucleotides not matched to a gene: 2. This CDR3 comprises 14 residues. Germline CDR1 reads SNHLY; CDR2 reads FYNNEI. The DNA for the CDR3 is TGTGCCAGCAGTGAAGTAGCGGGAGGGAGCATTCAGTACTTC. It is translated as CASSEVAGGSIQYF.

The rearrangement links TRBV10-3 to TRBJ1-2; 7 bases agree with TRBD1. Germline V gene data show CDR1 as ENHRY and CDR2 as SYGVKD. The CDR3 runs 13 residues. V lost 4 bases to trimming and J lost 8 bases; unmatched junction nucleotides: 7. The CDR3 region is CAISGRTGRGYTF. CDR3 nucleotide sequence: TGTGCCATCAGTGGTCGGACAGGCCGCGGCTACACCTTC.